Listed here is a single TCR beta chain. The authors made TCR beta libraries by quantitative 5'-RACE with molecular barcodes. MiXCR was run by TCRdb on the 5' RACE reads, yielding one entry per CDR3 protein. The data contain some 290,000 distinct CDR3 sequences, approximately 20% of them singletons. The CDR3 runs to 15 residues. Germline lookup yields CDR1 SGHRS and CDR2 YFSETQ. V lost 2 bases, J lost 7 bases, and 6 bases stayed unmatched. The data were taken from a study of CD8 T cells in ankylosing spondylitis. The chain recombines TRBV5-1 with TRBJ1-6, with 7 bases aligning to TRBD1. The TCR sequence derives from a male donor with ankylosing spondylitis or in good health (not recorded which). The sequenced sample was blood, either unsorted or a sorted T cell fraction (not recorded which). The CDR3 region has the DNA TGCGCCAGCAGCTTTACCGGGACAGAGAATTCACCCCTCCACTTT. Its translation is CASSFTGTENSPLHF.